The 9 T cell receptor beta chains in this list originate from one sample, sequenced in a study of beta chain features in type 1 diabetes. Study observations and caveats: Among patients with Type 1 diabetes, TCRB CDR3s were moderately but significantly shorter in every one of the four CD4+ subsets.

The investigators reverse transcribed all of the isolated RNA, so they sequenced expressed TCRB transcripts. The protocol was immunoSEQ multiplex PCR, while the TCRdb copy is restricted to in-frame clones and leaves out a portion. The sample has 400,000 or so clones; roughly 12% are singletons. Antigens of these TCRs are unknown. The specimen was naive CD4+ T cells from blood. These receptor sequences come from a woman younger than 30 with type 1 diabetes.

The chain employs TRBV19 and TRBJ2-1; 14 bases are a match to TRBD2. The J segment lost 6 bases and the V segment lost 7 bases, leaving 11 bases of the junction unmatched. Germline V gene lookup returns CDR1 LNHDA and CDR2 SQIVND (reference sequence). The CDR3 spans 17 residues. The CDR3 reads CASNSGTSGSPGNEQFF. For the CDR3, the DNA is TGTGCCAGTAATTCCGGGACTAGCGGGAGCCCCGGCAATGAGCAGTTCTTC.

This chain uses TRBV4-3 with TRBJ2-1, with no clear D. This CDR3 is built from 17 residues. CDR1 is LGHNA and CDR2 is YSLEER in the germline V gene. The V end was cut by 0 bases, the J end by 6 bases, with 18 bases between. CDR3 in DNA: TGCGCCAGCAGCCAAGATTATCAGGCTTACTGGCTCAATGAGCAGTTCTTC. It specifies CASSQDYQAYWLNEQFF.

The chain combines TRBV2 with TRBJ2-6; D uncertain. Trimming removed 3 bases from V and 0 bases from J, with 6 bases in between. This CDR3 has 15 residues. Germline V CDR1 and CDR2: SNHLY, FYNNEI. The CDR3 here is CASSDLNSGANVLTF. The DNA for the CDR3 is TGTGCCAGCAGTGATTTAAACTCTGGGGCCAACGTCCTGACTTTC.

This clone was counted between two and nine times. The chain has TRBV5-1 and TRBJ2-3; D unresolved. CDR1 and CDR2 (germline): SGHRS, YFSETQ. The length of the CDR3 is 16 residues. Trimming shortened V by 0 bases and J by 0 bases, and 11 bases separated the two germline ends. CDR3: CASSLGSTSSTDTQYF. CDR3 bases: TGCGCCAGCAGCTTGGGTTCCACATCTAGCACAGATACGCAGTATTTT.

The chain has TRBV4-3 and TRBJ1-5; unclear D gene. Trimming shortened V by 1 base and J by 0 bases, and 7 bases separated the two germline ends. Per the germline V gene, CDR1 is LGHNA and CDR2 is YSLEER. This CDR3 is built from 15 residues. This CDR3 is CASSQGTNSNQPQHF. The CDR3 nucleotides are TGCGCCAGCAGCCAAGGTACAAATAGCAATCAGCCCCAGCATTTT.

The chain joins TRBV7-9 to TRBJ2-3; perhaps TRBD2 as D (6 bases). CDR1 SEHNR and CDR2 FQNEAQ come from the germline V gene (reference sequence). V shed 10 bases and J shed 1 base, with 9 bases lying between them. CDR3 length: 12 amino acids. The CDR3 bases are TGTGCCACCTCTAGCGGCACAGATACGCAGTATTTT. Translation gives CATSSGTDTQYF.

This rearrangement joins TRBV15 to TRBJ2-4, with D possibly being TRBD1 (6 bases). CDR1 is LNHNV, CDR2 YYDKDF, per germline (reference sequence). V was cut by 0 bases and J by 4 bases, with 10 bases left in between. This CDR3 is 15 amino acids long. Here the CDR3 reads CATSRETGDKNIQYF. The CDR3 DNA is TGTGCCACCAGCAGAGAGACAGGAGATAAAAACATTCAGTACTTC.

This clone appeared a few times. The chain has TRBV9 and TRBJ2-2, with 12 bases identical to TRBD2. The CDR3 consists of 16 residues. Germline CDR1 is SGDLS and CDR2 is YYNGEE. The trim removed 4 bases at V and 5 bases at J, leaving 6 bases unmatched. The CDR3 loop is CASSPRTSGITGELFF. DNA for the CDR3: TGTGCCAGCAGCCCACGGACTAGCGGGATTACCGGGGAGCTGTTTTTT.

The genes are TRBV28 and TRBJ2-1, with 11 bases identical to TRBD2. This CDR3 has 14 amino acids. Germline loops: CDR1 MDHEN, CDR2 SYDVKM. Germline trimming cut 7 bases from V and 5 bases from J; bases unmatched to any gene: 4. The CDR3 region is CASITSGSHNEQFF. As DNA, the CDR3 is TGTGCCAGCATCACTAGCGGGAGCCACAATGAGCAGTTCTTC.